This TCR beta chain stems from a study of blood T cell repertoires in COVID-19. Study overall: COVID-19 samples collected from the United States, Italy and Spain covered acute and convalescent phases.

Authors' methods: Estimation of nucleated cell counts relied on the amplification of reference gene primers. Repertoires were generated with immunoSEQ multiplex PCR, while TCRdb's copy carries only in-frame clones and drops some. D and trimming come from the DNA, and the V and J calls and clone size come from that table. The sample lists 150,000 to 200,000 clones, roughly 91% seen once, with 3.5% to 5% in the top ten. The CDR3 loop spans 12 amino acids. CDR1 is LNHDA and CDR2 is SQIVND in the germline V gene (reference sequence). Trimming took 7 bases from V and 4 from J, leaving 8 bases between them.

This sequence joins TRBV19 and TRBJ1-5; D remains unclear. This receptor was taken from a woman aged 45-65 years with acute or convalescent COVID-19. The sequenced sample consisted of peripheral blood. CDR3 residues: CASNKFNQPQHF. The DNA for the CDR3 is TGTGCCAGTAACAAGTTTAATCAGCCCCAGCATTTT.